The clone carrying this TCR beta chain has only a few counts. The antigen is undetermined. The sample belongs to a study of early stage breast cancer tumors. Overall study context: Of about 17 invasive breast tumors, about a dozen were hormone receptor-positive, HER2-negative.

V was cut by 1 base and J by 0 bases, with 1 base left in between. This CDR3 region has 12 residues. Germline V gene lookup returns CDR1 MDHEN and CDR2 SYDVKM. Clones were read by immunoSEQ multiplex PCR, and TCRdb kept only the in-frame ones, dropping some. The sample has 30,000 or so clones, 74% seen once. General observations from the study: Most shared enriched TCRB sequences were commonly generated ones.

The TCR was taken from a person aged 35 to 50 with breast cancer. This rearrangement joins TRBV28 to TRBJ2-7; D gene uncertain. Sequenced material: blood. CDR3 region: CASSLSSYEQYF. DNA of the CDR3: TGTGCCAGCAGTTTATCCTCCTACGAGCAGTACTTC. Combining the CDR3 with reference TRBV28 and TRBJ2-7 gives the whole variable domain DVKVTQSSRYLVKRTGEKVFLECVQDMDHENMFWYRQDPGLGLRLIYFSYDVKMKEKGDIPEGYSVSREKKERFSLILESASTNQTSMYLCASSLSSYEQYFGPGTRLTVT.